The TCR beta chain under discussion was sequenced for a study of Ad26.COV2.S vaccination and SARS-CoV-2 variants. Study-level background: Ad26.COV2.S was injected intramuscularly once or twice, 56 days apart.

Profiling relied on immunoSEQ multiplex PCR, and the TCRdb table lists in-frame clones only, not all of them. The table includes a few hundred thousand clones, approximately 90% detected once. Treatment of the sample: about 20 received Ad26.COV2.S at low or high dose, single or two shots; about 5 received placebo; per-sample allocation not given. Each sample was drawn 63 days after the first injection (of vaccine or placebo). A Boston adult aged 18-55 years was the donor. The administered vaccine (an Ad26 vector) expressed Wuhan-strain SARS-CoV-2 spike. Sequencing used peripheral blood, obtained in a trial of Ad26.COV2.S vaccine versus placebo. The receptor was derived from a person aged 18-65 years who received the Ad26.COV2.S COVID-19 vaccine or a placebo.

CDR3 in amino acids: CASSPTRDRGFEYF. As DNA, the CDR3 is TGTGCCAGCAGTCCGACACGGGACAGGGGTTTTGAGTACTTC. The V call is TRBV6-5, the J call TRBJ2-7; 10 nucleotides align to TRBD1. Trimming cost V 5 bases and J 11 bases; bases outside gene matches: 12. In germline, CDR1 is MNHEY, CDR2 SVGAGI. The CDR3 has 14 amino acids.